The 2 T cell receptor beta chains below all came from one sample that was sequenced in a study of blood T cells in healthy people across ages. PCR was performed a second time for about 7 to 12 cycles using a sample-barcoded 5' primer and a J-beta primer mix. Each CDR3 protein gets one entry after TCRdb re-called the 5' RACE reads with MiXCR. The table includes 550,000 to 600,000 distinct CDR3 sequences, 25% to 30% detected once. Sequencing used blood. The source of these receptors is a woman in her seventies in good health.

This clonotype was seen only a few times. The J gene is TRBJ1-1, the V gene TRBV7-2; 11 nucleotides agree with TRBD1. V dropped 6 bases and J dropped 1; count of bases not matched to a gene: 7. The CDR3 has 16 amino acids. Germline CDR1 SGHTA, CDR2 FQGNSA. The CDR3 DNA reads as TGTGCCAGCAGTAGGGACAGGGGGAATTCGAACACTGAAGCTTTCTTT. Its protein product is CASSRDRGNSNTEAFF.

The rearrangement links TRBV20-1 to TRBJ2-4; 7 nucleotides align to TRBD2. J lost 0 bases, V lost 5 bases, and 10 bases had no gene match. The CDR3 consists of 16 residues. CDR1 and CDR2 from the germline V gene are DFQATT and SNEGSKA (reference sequence). CDR3 bases: TGCAGTGCTTTCCATCAGCGGGATCTAGCCAAAAACATTCAGTACTTC. It yields the protein CSAFHQRDLAKNIQYF.